These 20 T cell receptor beta chains were sequenced from one sample in a study of T cell repertoires in cytomegalovirus infection. TCRdb called the reads again in MiXCR, with one record for every CDR3 protein. The repertoire holds around 280,000 distinct CDR3 sequences, approximately 10% seen once, with approximately 2.4% in the top ten. The specimen was PBMCs. Source of these receptors: a human donor in good health (CMV status not recorded). Some clones in this sample may be carry-over from other donors' samples.

This chain connects TRBV6-8 to TRBJ2-7; TRBD2 might be the D (6 bases). The CDR3 is made up of 16 amino acids. The germline V gene encodes CDR1 MNHGY and CDR2 SAAAGT. The ends were cut back, 4 bases at V and 4 bases at J, with 20 bases in the middle. This CDR3 is CASSWEATGPRYEQYV. Written as DNA, the CDR3 is TGTGCCAGCAGTTGGGAGGCGACGGGGCCTAGATACGAGCAGTACGTC.

This clonotype was detected many times. The V gene is TRBV14, the J gene TRBJ2-5, with TRBD2 matching 7 bases. V lost 2 bases to trimming and J lost 4 bases; unmatched junction nucleotides: 13. Germline V CDR1 and CDR2: SGHDN, FVKESK. The CDR3 is made up of 17 amino acids. The CDR3 loop is CASSQPGLSSSAETQYF. CDR3 nucleotides: TGTGCCAGCAGCCAACCGGGACTATCCAGCTCGGCAGAGACCCAGTACTTC.

At least ten counts were recorded for this clonotype. V is TRBV27 and J is TRBJ1-6; D is uncertain. The CDR3 loop spans 14 amino acids. Germline CDR1 is MNHEY and CDR2 is SMNVEV (reference sequence). V lost 0 bases to trimming and J lost 5 bases, with 5 bases between them. Here the CDR3 reads CASSLSWDNSPLHF. CDR3 bases: TGTGCCAGCAGTTTATCGTGGGATAATTCACCCCTCCACTTT.

This clonotype has at least ten counts. The chain is built from TRBV6-1 and TRBJ1-1; a possible D gene is TRBD1 (5 bases). Germline CDR1 reads MNHNS; CDR2 reads SASEGT. This CDR3 has 16 amino acids. Trimming took 2 bases from V and 3 from J, leaving 16 bases between them. The CDR3 loop is CASSEFRGRRYTEAFF. Here the CDR3 DNA reads TGTGCCAGCAGTGAATTCCGGGGCCGAAGGTACACTGAAGCTTTCTTT.

The V call is TRBV7-9, the J call TRBJ2-2; TRBD2 might be the D (6 bases). Germline CDR1 reads SEHNR; CDR2 reads FQNEAQ (reference sequence). V lost 2 bases, J lost 0 bases, and 22 bases lay in between. This CDR3 has 20 amino acids. In DNA form, the CDR3 reads TGTGCCAGCAGCTTAATCTCCAAATGGGCGGGGAATACGAACACCGGGGAGCTGTTTTTT. This sequence encodes CASSLISKWAGNTNTGELFF.

This clonotype was detected a few times. This rearrangement joins TRBV7-8 to TRBJ1-1; D ambiguous. Germline lookup yields CDR1 SGHVS and CDR2 FQNEAQ. The CDR3 is made up of 14 amino acids. V lost 5 bases, J lost 4 bases, and 14 bases lay in between. CDR3: CASSVRLGSTEAFF. The CDR3 DNA follows: TGTGCCAGCAGCGTAAGACTGGGGAGCACTGAAGCTTTCTTT.

This clonotype was counted a few times. The chain joins TRBV28 to TRBJ2-3; possibly TRBD1 or TRBD2 for D (6 bases each). CDR3 length: 16 amino acids. Germline loops: CDR1 MDHEN, CDR2 SYDVKM. Between the trimmed V and J ends, which lost 2 bases and 6 bases, there was a span of 18 bases. As DNA, the CDR3 is TGTGCCAGCAGTTTAAGTGGGGGGCCCCGCTTGGATACGCAGTATTTT. Translated: CASSLSGGPRLDTQYF. Supplemented by reference TRBV28 and TRBJ2-3, the full variable domain reads DVKVTQSSRYLVKRTGEKVFLECVQDMDHENMFWYRQDPGLGLRLIYFSYDVKMKEKGDIPEGYSVSREKKERFSLILESASTNQTSMYLCASSLSGGPRLDTQYFGPGTRLTVL.

This clonotype was seen repeatedly, ten times or more. The rearrangement joins TRBV6-2 or TRBV6-3 to TRBJ1-5; D may be TRBD1 (5 bases). With 0 bases removed from V and 3 bases from J, the gap between germline ends came to 9 bases. The CDR3 totals 15 residues. Germline V lookup: CDR1 MNHEY, CDR2 SVGEGT. As DNA, the CDR3 is TGTGCCAGCAGTTACTCGGGGGGGTACAATCAGCCCCAGCATTTT. Translating it yields CASSYSGGYNQPQHF.

This clonotype was observed at least ten times. The rearrangement links TRBV6-5 to TRBJ2-1, with D tentatively TRBD1 (5 bases). This CDR3 contains 16 residues. The V gene lost 1 base and the J gene lost 2 bases, with 12 bases spanning the gap. The V gene's germline CDR1 is MNHEY and CDR2 SVGAGI. CDR3 residues: CASSYLARVPYNEQFF. The CDR3 nucleotides are TGTGCCAGCAGTTACTTGGCCAGGGTCCCCTACAATGAGCAGTTCTTC.

The rearrangement joins TRBV2 to TRBJ2-7; 8 bases are shared with TRBD1. The CDR3 has 13 amino acids. V gave up 5 bases and J gave up 3 bases; unmatched junction bases: 3. CDR1 SNHLY and CDR2 FYNNEI come from the germline V gene. The CDR3 region is CASSRQGFYEQYV. In DNA, the CDR3 is TGTGCCAGCAGTAGACAGGGGTTCTACGAGCAGTACGTC.

The V and J genes are TRBV6-6 and TRBJ2-3; weak D call: TRBD2 (6 bases). The CDR3 consists of 15 residues. The ends were cut back, 2 bases at V and 5 bases at J, with 14 bases in the middle. The germline V gene encodes CDR1 MNHNY and CDR2 SVGAGI (reference sequence). This CDR3 reads CASSYRGRKEDTQYF. The CDR3 region has the DNA TGTGCCAGCAGTTACCGAGGGAGGAAGGAAGATACGCAGTATTTT.

The table lists this clonotype with a count of one. CDR3 in amino acids: CASSTRGVQETQYF. For the CDR3, the DNA is TGTGCCAGCAGTACCCGGGGGGTCCAAGAGACCCAGTACTTC. J is TRBJ2-5 and V is TRBV6-5, with TRBD2 matching over 7 bases. The V gene end was trimmed by 5 bases and the J gene end by 1 base; junction bases not matched to a gene: 4. Germline V gene data show CDR1 as MNHEY and CDR2 as SVGAGI. CDR3 length: 14 amino acids.

This clonotype was observed many times. This rearrangement joins TRBV7-4 to TRBJ2-7, with a weak D call TRBD2 (5 bases). The germline CDR1 and CDR2 sequences are SGHVT and SQSDAQ. CDR3 length: 15 residues. V lost 7 bases to trimming and J lost 3 bases, with 19 bases between them. The CDR3 here is CASTHERQINYEQYV. Written as DNA, the CDR3 is TGTGCCAGCACCCATGAGCGGCAGATAAACTACGAGCAGTACGTC.

V and J are TRBV10-3 and TRBJ2-1; D unclear. This CDR3 is 15 amino acids long. The germline V gene encodes CDR1 ENHRY and CDR2 SYGVKD. V was trimmed by 2 bases and J by 4 bases, leaving 12 bases between them. CDR3 coding DNA: TGTGCCATCAGTGAGGGGGTAGACTTGTACAATGAGCAGTTCTTC. Its translation: CAISEGVDLYNEQFF.

This clonotype was found many times. The genes are TRBV5-8 and TRBJ2-3; no reliable D call. Trimming stripped 2 bases from V and 5 bases from J, with 18 bases between. The CDR3 spans 16 residues. From germline, CDR1 is SGHTS and CDR2 YDEGEE. The CDR3: CASSFGRLRGIDTQYF. The CDR3 DNA is TGTGCCAGCAGCTTTGGGCGGCTCCGAGGAATAGATACGCAGTATTTT.

This clonotype was counted ten times or more. V is TRBV7-9 and J is TRBJ2-3; 13 positions agree with TRBD2. V was clipped by 5 bases and J by 2 bases; unmatched bases: 4. Germline V CDR1 and CDR2: SEHNR, FQNEAQ (reference sequence). This CDR3 spans 16 amino acids. This chain's CDR3 is CASSRLAGGDTDTQYF. The CDR3 DNA is TGTGCCAGCAGCCGACTAGCGGGGGGCGACACAGATACGCAGTATTTT.

This clonotype was counted at least ten times. V is TRBV5-1 and J is TRBJ1-2; tentatively, D is TRBD1 (5 bases). The germline V gene has CDR1 SGHRS and CDR2 YFSETQ. V lost 1 base to trimming and J lost 7 bases, with 8 bases between them. The length of the CDR3 is 12 residues. The CDR3 reads CASSLRGAGYTF. The CDR3 coding sequence is TGCGCCAGCAGCTTGAGAGGGGCTGGCTACACCTTC.

The table lists this clonotype with a few counts. This rearrangement joins TRBV20-1 to TRBJ2-4; D may be TRBD1 (6 bases). Trimming removed 6 bases at V and 2 bases at J, with 14 bases between. The germline CDR1 and CDR2 sequences are DFQATT and SNEGSKA (reference sequence). This CDR3 contains 14 residues. Here the CDR3 DNA reads TGCAGTGCCCAACAACAGGGTCCCAAAAACATTCAGTACTTC. Its translation: CSAQQQGPKNIQYF.

In its sample, this clonotype was seen many times. J is TRBJ2-5 and V is TRBV20-1; D may match TRBD1 or TRBD2 (6 bases each). V was pared by 7 bases and J by 1 base, with 10 bases between. This CDR3 is built from 12 residues. The V gene's germline CDR1 is DFQATT and CDR2 SNEGSKA (reference sequence). CDR3 region: CSVGGGQETQYF. The CDR3 bases are TGCAGTGTTGGAGGGGGCCAAGAGACCCAGTACTTC.

This clonotype was seen at least ten times. This chain links TRBV20-1 with TRBJ2-1, with 7 bases aligning to TRBD1. Trimming cost V 6 bases and J 3 bases; bases outside gene matches: 8. From germline, CDR1 is DFQATT and CDR2 SNEGSKA (reference sequence). CDR3 length: 14 residues. The CDR3 protein is CSARGQSDYNEQFF. The CDR3 DNA reads as TGCAGTGCCCGGGGACAGTCGGACTACAATGAGCAGTTCTTC.